This is a list of T cell receptor beta chains from one sample in a study of metastatic and nonmetastatic thyroid tumors. MiXCR was used by TCRdb to re-call the PCR reads. The data contain about 89,000 clones, under 15% of them seen just once; the ten biggest clones take up roughly 9.1%. What was sequenced was tumor tissue. Receptors were obtained from a female donor with papillary thyroid cancer or a benign thyroid nodule (not recorded which). Some clones in this sample may be carry-over from other donors' samples. CDR3s include the opening cysteine and the closing phenylalanine or tryptophan. Fields, in order: CDR3 DNA, CDR3 protein, clone size, J gene, D gene, V gene. D genes are given only for firm matches. Not all rows give a size; the values are once, few, many and, for expanded clones, a class.

cdr3_nt: TGTGCCAGCAGCGTGGGTCGCGGGAATGAGCAGTTCTTC; cdr3_aa: CASSVGRGNEQFF; clone_size: few; j_call: TRBJ2-1; d_call: NA; v_call: TRBV9
cdr3_nt: TGTGCCAGCAGCTTAAGCGGACTCCCAACAGATACGCAGTATTTT; cdr3_aa: CASSLSGLPTDTQYF; clone_size: many; j_call: TRBJ2-3; d_call: NA; v_call: TRBV11-3
cdr3_nt: TGTGCCATCTATAGGAATCAGCCCCAGCATTTT; cdr3_aa: CAIYRNQPQHF; clone_size: NA; j_call: TRBJ1-5; d_call: NA; v_call: TRBV27
cdr3_nt: TGTGCCAGCAGTCCGCTTAGGGGGCTCGACAATGAGCAGTTCTTC; cdr3_aa: CASSPLRGLDNEQFF; clone_size: NA; j_call: TRBJ2-1; d_call: TRBD1; v_call: TRBV12-3/TRBV12-4
cdr3_nt: TGTGCCAGCAGCTTAGCAGGGAACACTGAAGCTTTCTTT; cdr3_aa: CASSLAGNTEAFF; clone_size: many; j_call: TRBJ1-1; d_call: NA; v_call: TRBV11-2
cdr3_nt: TGTGCCTGGACTGTGAGTCACTATGGCTACACCTTC; cdr3_aa: CAWTVSHYGYTF; clone_size: many; j_call: TRBJ1-2; d_call: NA; v_call: TRBV30
cdr3_nt: TGTGCCAGCAGTGCCTCGGGAGCTTACAATGAGCAGTTCTTC; cdr3_aa: CASSASGAYNEQFF; clone_size: medium-sized; j_call: TRBJ2-1; d_call: NA; v_call: TRBV6-1
cdr3_nt: TGTGCCAGCAGTTTCGGAGGGAGCACAGATACGCAGTATTTT; cdr3_aa: CASSFGGSTDTQYF; clone_size: many; j_call: TRBJ2-3; d_call: NA; v_call: TRBV12-3/TRBV12-4
cdr3_nt: TGCGCCAGCAGCTTGCGGGCTAGCGGGAGTGGGGAGCAGTACTTC; cdr3_aa: CASSLRASGSGEQYF; clone_size: many; j_call: TRBJ2-7; d_call: TRBD2; v_call: TRBV5-1
cdr3_nt: TGCAGTGCTAGATACCCCAGCGGGAGGGCCGAATACGAGCAGTACTTC; cdr3_aa: CSARYPSGRAEYEQYF; clone_size: NA; j_call: TRBJ2-7; d_call: TRBD2; v_call: TRBV20-1
cdr3_nt: TGTGCCAGCATTTTTGGTCGGATACAAGAGACTCAGTACTTC; cdr3_aa: CASIFGRIQETQYF; clone_size: NA; j_call: TRBJ2-5; d_call: NA; v_call: TRBV12-3/TRBV12-4
cdr3_nt: TGTGCCAGCAGCCAAGATCCAGCTGGAATCGGAGGGGAGACCCAGTACTTC; cdr3_aa: CASSQDPAGIGGETQYF; clone_size: many; j_call: TRBJ2-5; d_call: NA; v_call: TRBV4-2
cdr3_nt: TGTGCCTGGAGTGAAACAGGGTCCGACTATGGCTACACCTTC; cdr3_aa: CAWSETGSDYGYTF; clone_size: many; j_call: TRBJ1-2; d_call: NA; v_call: TRBV30
cdr3_nt: TGCAGTGCTAGAGAGGGGGCGGGAGGATCCTACGAGCAGTACTTC; cdr3_aa: CSAREGAGGSYEQYF; clone_size: many; j_call: TRBJ2-7; d_call: TRBD2; v_call: TRBV20-1
cdr3_nt: TGTGCTAGTGTCGAACCCAAGGGCCTTAACACAGATACGCAGTATTTT; cdr3_aa: CASVEPKGLNTDTQYF; clone_size: many; j_call: TRBJ2-3; d_call: NA; v_call: TRBV12-5
cdr3_nt: TGCAGTGCTAACCCCCCGACTAGTATCCACACCGGGGAGCTGTTTTTT; cdr3_aa: CSANPPTSIHTGELFF; clone_size: many; j_call: TRBJ2-2; d_call: NA; v_call: TRBV20-1
cdr3_nt: TGCAGTGCTAGAGATACAGGCCTTAATGAAAAACTGTTTTTT; cdr3_aa: CSARDTGLNEKLFF; clone_size: NA; j_call: TRBJ1-4; d_call: NA; v_call: TRBV20-1
cdr3_nt: TGTGCCAGCAGCTTCCGGGACAAAACAGATACGCAGTATTTT; cdr3_aa: CASSFRDKTDTQYF; clone_size: NA; j_call: TRBJ2-3; d_call: NA; v_call: TRBV14
cdr3_nt: TGCGCCAGCAGCTTGGCACAGCTCCAAGAGACCCAGTACTTC; cdr3_aa: CASSLAQLQETQYF; clone_size: few; j_call: TRBJ2-5; d_call: NA; v_call: TRBV5-1
cdr3_nt: TGCGCCAGCAGCTTGACAGGCGCGGGAACCGGGGAGCTGTTTTTT; cdr3_aa: CASSLTGAGTGELFF; clone_size: many; j_call: TRBJ2-2; d_call: NA; v_call: TRBV5-1
cdr3_nt: TGTGCCACCGGAATCAATGAGCAGTTCTTC; cdr3_aa: CATGINEQFF; clone_size: many; j_call: TRBJ2-1; d_call: NA; v_call: TRBV28
cdr3_nt: TGTGCCACCGCAGCGAGAGGGCCCTCGTACAATGAGCAGTTCTTC; cdr3_aa: CATAARGPSYNEQFF; clone_size: few; j_call: TRBJ2-1; d_call: NA; v_call: TRBV24-1
cdr3_nt: TGCAGTGTTGAAGAATCTAATCGGAAGGGTCTCATGGCTGAAGCTTTCTTT; cdr3_aa: CSVEESNRKGLMAEAFF; clone_size: NA; j_call: TRBJ1-1; d_call: NA; v_call: TRBV29-1
cdr3_nt: TGTGCCAGCAGGGCCACTAAGGGCAGGGCAAGCACAGATACGCAGTATTTT; cdr3_aa: CASRATKGRASTDTQYF; clone_size: NA; j_call: TRBJ2-3; d_call: NA; v_call: TRBV28
cdr3_nt: TGCAGTGCTGACACTAGCGGGAGGACAGATACGCAGTATTTT; cdr3_aa: CSADTSGRTDTQYF; clone_size: many; j_call: TRBJ2-3; d_call: TRBD2; v_call: TRBV20-1
cdr3_nt: TGTGCCAGAAGCGGGGTAATAGCGGGAAGCACAGATACGCAGTATTTT; cdr3_aa: CARSGVIAGSTDTQYF; clone_size: NA; j_call: TRBJ2-3; d_call: TRBD2; v_call: TRBV11-1
cdr3_nt: TGTGCCAGCAGCTTGTGGGTGACTAGCACCTACAATGAGCAGTTCTTC; cdr3_aa: CASSLWVTSTYNEQFF; clone_size: many; j_call: TRBJ2-1; d_call: TRBD2; v_call: TRBV5-4
cdr3_nt: TGTGCCAGTTCCCGGGACCTAACCTACGAGCAGTACTTC; cdr3_aa: CASSRDLTYEQYF; clone_size: many; j_call: TRBJ2-7; d_call: NA; v_call: TRBV19
cdr3_nt: TGTGCCAGCACCAAAGACGGCAGATTTCGACAGCCCCAGCATTTT; cdr3_aa: CASTKDGRFRQPQHF; clone_size: many; j_call: TRBJ1-5; d_call: NA; v_call: TRBV7-9
cdr3_nt: TGTGCCAGCAGCCAGATGGGGGGTCGGGAGACCCAGTACTTC; cdr3_aa: CASSQMGGRETQYF; clone_size: many; j_call: TRBJ2-5; d_call: NA; v_call: TRBV7-8
cdr3_nt: TGTGCCAGCAGTCCCGGGGGCGGCAGAAGCTACACCTTC; cdr3_aa: CASSPGGGRSYTF; clone_size: few; j_call: TRBJ1-2; d_call: NA; v_call: TRBV25-1
cdr3_nt: TGTGCCAGCAAAAATGGTCGACGCCTCACAGATACGCAGTATTTT; cdr3_aa: CASKNGRRLTDTQYF; clone_size: NA; j_call: TRBJ2-3; d_call: NA; v_call: TRBV27
cdr3_nt: TGTGCCAGCAGCTTGCCAGGGGAAGGCTGGCCCCAGCATTTT; cdr3_aa: CASSLPGEGWPQHF; clone_size: many; j_call: TRBJ1-5; d_call: NA; v_call: TRBV5-5
cdr3_nt: TGTGCCAGCAGTGAAACTGGACCGCCTCACCTGGGCTACACCTTC; cdr3_aa: CASSETGPPHLGYTF; clone_size: many; j_call: TRBJ1-2; d_call: NA; v_call: TRBV2
cdr3_nt: TGTGCCAGTAGACAACCGGGGGGTAAGCAGTACTTC; cdr3_aa: CASRQPGGKQYF; clone_size: medium-sized; j_call: TRBJ2-7; d_call: TRBD2; v_call: TRBV6-1
cdr3_nt: TGTGCCACCAGTGAAAAGGACAGGGCCCACTATGGCTACACCTTC; cdr3_aa: CATSEKDRAHYGYTF; clone_size: many; j_call: TRBJ1-2; d_call: TRBD1; v_call: TRBV24-1
cdr3_nt: TGTGCCTGGAGTGTACTATGGGGAACGGCAAACACCATATATTTT; cdr3_aa: CAWSVLWGTANTIYF; clone_size: many; j_call: TRBJ1-3; d_call: NA; v_call: TRBV30
cdr3_nt: TGTGCCAGCAGCCAAGATCCCGGGACTAGCGGGAATGAGCAGTTCTTC; cdr3_aa: CASSQDPGTSGNEQFF; clone_size: few; j_call: TRBJ2-1; d_call: TRBD2; v_call: TRBV4-2
cdr3_nt: TGTGCCAGCAGCCCGACAGGGGTTGATCAGCCCCAGCATTTT; cdr3_aa: CASSPTGVDQPQHF; clone_size: NA; j_call: TRBJ1-5; d_call: TRBD1; v_call: TRBV4-2
cdr3_nt: TGTGCCAGCAGCTTAGGGGCCTATCAGCCCCAGCATTTT; cdr3_aa: CASSLGAYQPQHF; clone_size: many; j_call: TRBJ1-5; d_call: NA; v_call: TRBV7-3
cdr3_nt: TGTGCCAGCAGTGACCTCGAGACAGGGGTGTTATATGGCTACACCTTC; cdr3_aa: CASSDLETGVLYGYTF; clone_size: many; j_call: TRBJ1-2; d_call: TRBD1; v_call: TRBV2
cdr3_nt: TGTGCCAGCTCACCGCGACAGGGATCGAACACTGAAGCTTTCTTT; cdr3_aa: CASSPRQGSNTEAFF; clone_size: few; j_call: TRBJ1-1; d_call: TRBD1; v_call: TRBV18
cdr3_nt: TGTGCCAGCAGTTTGGACTGGGGGAGGGAGCAGTACTTC; cdr3_aa: CASSLDWGREQYF; clone_size: many; j_call: TRBJ2-7; d_call: NA; v_call: TRBV5-8
cdr3_nt: TGCAGTGCCACCCTGAGGTCGGGGGGGTATGGCTACACCTTC; cdr3_aa: CSATLRSGGYGYTF; clone_size: many; j_call: TRBJ1-2; d_call: NA; v_call: TRBV20-1
cdr3_nt: TGTGCCAGCAGCTGGAGAATGGGAGATCAGCCCCAGCATTTT; cdr3_aa: CASSWRMGDQPQHF; clone_size: many; j_call: TRBJ1-5; d_call: NA; v_call: TRBV28
cdr3_nt: TGTGCCACCAGCAGAAACAGGGGTCCGGGAGGAAAACTGTTTTTT; cdr3_aa: CATSRNRGPGGKLFF; clone_size: many; j_call: TRBJ1-4; d_call: TRBD1; v_call: TRBV15
cdr3_nt: TGTGCCAGTAGTATAGGAAGACAGGGGCCCCAACCGTACACAGATACGCAGTATTTT; cdr3_aa: CASSIGRQGPQPYTDTQYF; clone_size: many; j_call: TRBJ2-3; d_call: TRBD1; v_call: TRBV19
cdr3_nt: TGTGCCAGCAGCCCTAAGACTAGCGGCCAAGAGACCCAGTACTTC; cdr3_aa: CASSPKTSGQETQYF; clone_size: many; j_call: TRBJ2-5; d_call: TRBD2; v_call: TRBV11-1
cdr3_nt: TGCAGTGTAGAAGGACTAGCGGTTAACAATGAGCAGTTCTTC; cdr3_aa: CSVEGLAVNNEQFF; clone_size: many; j_call: TRBJ2-1; d_call: TRBD2; v_call: TRBV20-1